This T cell receptor beta chain originates from a study of blood T cell repertoires in COVID-19. Across the study: Samples came from the United States, Italy and Spain, spanning acute and convalescent COVID-19. PBMCs, B-cell-depleted T cells, or T cells were the source of the cDNA or gDNA that made up the material.

The CDR3 runs 14 residues. From germline, CDR1 is LGHDT and CDR2 YNNKEL (reference sequence). V was cut by 2 bases and J by 1 base, with 8 bases left in between. The authors' processing: It was from reference gene primer amplification that nucleated cell counts were estimated. Generated by immunoSEQ multiplex PCR, the TCRdb table keeps only in-frame clones and is missing some. Clonal size and the V and J genes are those of that table, whereas D and trimming came from the DNA. The profile covers about 220,000 clones, with roughly four fifths appearing a single time and 4% to 5% taken by the ten largest.

The clonotype originates from a woman in her 70s with acute or convalescent COVID-19. What was sequenced was peripheral blood. V and J are TRBV3-1 (or the pseudogene TRBV3-2) and TRBJ1-2; D is uncertain. Written as DNA, the CDR3 is TGTGCCAGCAGCCAACTCGGTGTTAACTATGGCTACACCTTC. Protein product: CASSQLGVNYGYTF.